The 27 T cell receptor beta chains below were found in one sample sequenced in a study of patients and donors after allogeneic stem cell transplantation. TCRdb re-derived calls from the RT-PCR reads in MiXCR, one entry per CDR3 protein. The sample includes 200,000 to 250,000 distinct CDR3 sequences, roughly 15% of them seen just once. Input material: blood, either unsorted or a sorted T cell fraction (not recorded which). Receptors were obtained from a human donor who was either an allogeneic HSCT recipient or a stem cell or donor lymphocyte infusion donor (not recorded which). It is not recorded whose cells these are; they may come from a transplant donor.

This clonotype was detected a few times. The J gene is TRBJ2-1, the V gene TRBV11-2; 7 bases align to TRBD2. This CDR3 has 15 residues. J lost 4 bases, V lost 4 bases, and 7 bases had no gene match. Germline loops: CDR1 SGHAT, CDR2 FQNNGV. CDR3 residues: CASSSSASGYNEQFF. The CDR3 nucleotides are TGTGCCAGCAGCTCCAGCGCTAGCGGATACAATGAGCAGTTCTTC.

This clonotype was seen more than once but under ten times. This sequence joins TRBV30 and TRBJ2-7; D unresolved. Germline V gives CDR1 GTSNPN, CDR2 SVGIG (reference sequence). Trimming pared 2 bases from V and 7 bases from J, leaving 9 bases between. CDR3 length: 11 residues. CDR3 residues: CAWSPSREQYF. Here the CDR3 DNA reads TGTGCCTGGAGTCCTTCGAGGGAGCAGTACTTC.

This clonotype was detected a few times. This chain uses TRBV30 with TRBJ2-3; D call uncertain. The germline V and J ends were trimmed by 0 bases and 6 bases, with 7 bases remaining between them. The CDR3 sequence is 12 residues long. The germline CDR1 and CDR2 sequences are GTSNPN and SVGIG (reference sequence). The chain's CDR3 is CAWSVGEDTQYF. Here the CDR3 DNA reads TGTGCCTGGAGTGTAGGAGAGGATACGCAGTATTTT.

This clonotype was seen many times. This sequence joins TRBV6-5 and TRBJ2-3, with D possibly matching TRBD1 (6 bases). CDR1 and CDR2 (germline): MNHEY, SVGAGI. The CDR3 runs to 17 residues. V shed 4 bases and J shed 0 bases, with 17 bases lying between them. The CDR3: CASSFISGTRSTDTQYF. In DNA, the CDR3 is TGTGCCAGCAGTTTTATCTCCGGGACACGGAGCACAGATACGCAGTATTTT.

This chain uses TRBV20-1 with TRBJ2-7, with D possibly TRBD1 on 5 matching bases. With 0 bases removed from V and 2 bases from J, the gap between germline ends came to 20 bases. The CDR3 loop spans 17 amino acids. The germline CDR1 and CDR2 sequences are DFQATT and SNEGSKA (reference sequence). Here the CDR3 DNA reads TGCAGTGCTAGAGATCCGATCGGGCAGGGTTCACCCTACGAGCAGTACTTC. This encodes CSARDPIGQGSPYEQYF.

This chain connects TRBV11-2 to TRBJ2-5, with 12 bases lining up with TRBD2. V shed 4 bases, J shed 4 bases, and the junction held 13 bases outside the gene matches. CDR1 SGHAT and CDR2 FQNNGV come from the germline V gene. The CDR3 contains 18 residues. This chain's CDR3 is CASSWGWPSGRAAETQYF. The DNA of the CDR3 is TGTGCCAGCAGCTGGGGGTGGCCTAGCGGGAGGGCCGCAGAGACCCAGTACTTC.

The chain has TRBV10-3 and TRBJ2-3; the match to TRBD1 covers 9 bases. CDR3 length equals 15 residues. Germline CDR1 is ENHRY and CDR2 is SYGVKD. The junction had 2 bases not matched to a gene; V was cut back by 3 bases and J by 1 base. In nucleotides, the CDR3 is TGTGCCATCAGTGAAGGGGACAGGGGCACAGATACGCAGTATTTT. It yields the protein CAISEGDRGTDTQYF.

The table lists this clonotype with a few counts. The V call is TRBV11-3, the J call TRBJ2-1; D might be TRBD2 (5 bases). V was trimmed by 5 bases and J by 3 bases, leaving 11 bases between them. Germline V gives CDR1 SGHNT, CDR2 YENEEA. The CDR3 extends over 14 amino acids. The CDR3 sequence is CASSGSGIYNEQFF. CDR3 coding DNA: TGTGCCAGCAGCGGGAGCGGTATCTACAATGAGCAGTTCTTC. The full variable domain, in which reference TRBV11-3 and TRBJ2-1 provide the parts outside the CDR3, is EAGVVQSPRYKIIEKKQPVAFWCNPISGHNTLYWYLQNLGQGPELLIRYENEEAVDDSQLPKDRFSAERLKGVDSTLKIQPAELGDSAVYLCASSGSGIYNEQFFGPGTRLTVL.

This clonotype was detected ten times or more. V gene TRBV5-1 combines with J gene TRBJ1-1; the match to TRBD1 covers 7 bases. CDR1 is SGHRS, CDR2 YFSETQ, per germline. The CDR3 consists of 15 residues. V was clipped by 5 bases and J by 0 bases; unmatched bases: 7. The chain's CDR3 is CASSGRDSMNTEAFF. The CDR3 nucleotides read TGCGCCAGCAGTGGCCGGGACAGCATGAACACTGAAGCTTTCTTT.

This clonotype was found a few times. This chain links TRBV27 with TRBJ2-1, with a tentative D call TRBD2 (5 bases). The CDR3 has 17 amino acids. Trimming left V 0 bases short and J 9 bases short, with 21 bases between. Germline-derived CDR1 and CDR2 are MNHEY and SMNVEV (reference sequence). In nucleotides, the CDR3 is TGTGCCAGCAGTTTATCTATGGCGGCCTTGGGGAGAGGTGAGCAGTTCTTC. Translating it yields CASSLSMAALGRGEQFF.

The V and J genes are TRBV27 and TRBJ1-2; D gene uncertain. The germline V gene has CDR1 MNHEY and CDR2 SMNVEV (reference sequence). This CDR3 is 11 amino acids long. Trimming took off 6 bases at V and 5 bases at J, with 7 bases between the two ends. This CDR3 reads CASSGVYGYTF. The DNA of the CDR3 is TGTGCCAGCAGCGGCGTTTATGGCTACACCTTC.

This clonotype showed up just a few times. This chain connects TRBV12-3 or TRBV12-4 to TRBJ2-3; the D gene is possibly TRBD2 (6 bases). The CDR3 has 15 amino acids. V lost 7 bases and J lost 1, with 15 bases in between. CDR3 sequence reads: CASTPRGSRTDTQYF. The CDR3 coding sequence is TGTGCCAGCACCCCCCGGGGGTCTCGCACAGATACGCAGTATTTT.

Only a few counts were recorded for this clonotype. V gene TRBV24-1 combines with J gene TRBJ2-2; D is uncertain. The germline V and J ends were trimmed by 9 bases and 6 bases, with 19 bases remaining between them. The CDR3 runs to 15 residues. Germline-derived CDR1 and CDR2 are KGHDR and SFDVKD. This CDR3 reads CATEGTFLRAGELFF. The CDR3, as DNA: TGTGCCACCGAAGGCACATTCCTACGGGCCGGGGAGCTGTTTTTT.

The CDR3 coding sequence is TGTGCCAGCAGCTTAAAACAGGGGAGCGAGCAGTACTTC. It codes for CASSLKQGSEQYF. The chain combines TRBV7-6 with TRBJ2-7; 7 nucleotides match TRBD1. The V gene end was trimmed by 2 bases and the J gene end by 6 bases; junction bases not matched to a gene: 4. Germline V gene lookup returns CDR1 SGHVS and CDR2 FNYEAQ. The CDR3 contains 13 residues.

At least ten counts were recorded for this clonotype. The chain uses TRBV7-3 and TRBJ1-6; D uncertain. The CDR3 totals 15 residues. Trimming left V 3 bases short and J 7 bases short, with 13 bases between. Germline lookup yields CDR1 SGHTA and CDR2 FQGTGA. CDR3 residues: CASSFGVNSNSPLHF. The DNA of the CDR3 is TGTGCCAGCAGCTTCGGAGTGAATTCGAATTCACCCCTCCACTTT.

This clonotype was recorded a few times. The J gene is TRBJ2-3, the V gene TRBV4-3; a weak D match, TRBD2 (6 bases). CDR1 and CDR2 (germline): LGHNA, YSLEER. This CDR3 has 16 residues. V was trimmed by 1 base and J by 1 base, leaving 12 bases between them. In DNA form, the CDR3 reads TGCGCCAGCAGCCAAGGGGTGGGGGAGGGCACAGATACGCAGTATTTT. This translates into CASSQGVGEGTDTQYF.

This clonotype has more than one count but fewer than ten. This chain links TRBV20-1 with TRBJ2-5; a possible D gene is TRBD2 (6 bases). Per the germline V gene, CDR1 is DFQATT and CDR2 is SNEGSKA (reference sequence). The CDR3 has 14 amino acids. V was pared by 5 bases and J by 6 bases, with 19 bases between. The CDR3 region is CSAGGTPGVKTQYF. CDR3 DNA sequence: TGCAGTGCTGGGGGGACTCCGGGGGTTAAGACCCAGTACTTC.

This clonotype was counted at least ten times. Written as DNA, the CDR3 is TGTGCCAGCAGTGAAACCGTTGGCCCTGGGGCCAACGTCCTGACTTTC. Translating it yields CASSETVGPGANVLTF. V is TRBV6-1 and J is TRBJ2-6, with D hard to call. Trimming left V 2 bases short and J 2 bases short, with 10 bases between. The germline CDR1 and CDR2 sequences are MNHNS and SASEGT. This CDR3 contains 16 residues.

This clonotype has a handful of counts. This chain uses TRBV3-1 with TRBJ1-4, with D unresolved. Per the germline V gene, CDR1 is LGHDT and CDR2 is YNNKEL (reference sequence). The V gene lost 0 bases and the J gene lost 7 bases, with 9 bases spanning the gap. The length of the CDR3 is 14 residues. The CDR3 DNA follows: TGTGCCAGCAGCCAAGAATGGCGGAGTGAAAAACTGTTTTTT. It is translated as CASSQEWRSEKLFF.

This chain uses TRBV5-5 with TRBJ2-2, with 7 bases aligning to TRBD1. V was clipped by 4 bases and J by 1 base; unmatched bases: 4. CDR3 length equals 15 residues. CDR1 is SGHKS, CDR2 YYEKEE, per germline (reference sequence). The CDR3 reads CASSQGTENTGELFF. CDR3 in DNA: TGTGCCAGCAGCCAAGGGACAGAGAACACCGGGGAGCTGTTTTTT.

This clonotype has ten or more counts. The gene calls are TRBV6-2 or TRBV6-3 and TRBJ1-5; no clear D gene. CDR3 length equals 14 residues. V was trimmed by 2 bases and J by 1 base, leaving 6 bases between them. Germline V CDR1 and CDR2: MNHEY, SVGEGT. The CDR3 region has the DNA TGTGCCAGCAGTTACCTACAGAGCAATCAGCCCCAGCATTTT. This gives the protein CASSYLQSNQPQHF.

In regard to this clonotype: The junction shows a germline mismatch at one end, possibly a read error. The chain carries TRBV12-3 or TRBV12-4 and TRBJ2-5, with 11 positions matching TRBD2. This CDR3 region has 15 residues. CDR3 in amino acids: CASRLAGGIQETQYF. The CDR3 nucleotides are TGTGCCAGCAGGTTAGCGGGAGGGATTCAAGAGACCCAGTACTTC.

In its sample, this clonotype was seen many times. The chain carries TRBV14 and TRBJ1-5; 7 bases line up with TRBD1. V shed 4 bases and J 0 bases; nucleotides not matched to a gene: 9. This CDR3 spans 17 amino acids. Germline CDR1 and CDR2: SGHDN and FVKESK. DNA of the CDR3: TGTGCCAGCAGCCTTTACAGGGGAAAGAATAGCAATCAGCCCCAGCATTTT. Its translation is CASSLYRGKNSNQPQHF.

The chain combines TRBV27 with TRBJ2-3, with D hard to call. Germline V gene lookup returns CDR1 MNHEY and CDR2 SMNVEV (reference sequence). The CDR3 is 14 residues long. Trimming removed 3 bases at V and 4 bases at J, with 11 bases between. The CDR3 coding sequence is TGTGCCAGCAGTTTCTCAGCTTTATCAGATACGCAGTATTTT. This translates into CASSFSALSDTQYF.

This clonotype was seen a handful of times. V is TRBV20-1 and J is TRBJ2-7; 10 nucleotides agree with TRBD1. The germline gives CDR1 DFQATT, CDR2 SNEGSKA (reference sequence). V was clipped by 6 bases and J by 4 bases; unmatched bases: 3. The CDR3 length is 12 residues. The CDR3 sequence: CSAADRGYEQYF. The CDR3 nucleotides read TGCAGTGCAGCGGACAGGGGGTACGAGCAGTACTTC.

The chain links TRBV19 to TRBJ1-3; TRBD1 aligns across 8 bases. The CDR3 is made up of 17 amino acids. CDR1 is LNHDA and CDR2 is SQIVND in the germline V gene (reference sequence). The ends lost 5 bases at V and 0 bases at J; junction bases unmatched: 9. This chain's CDR3 is CASSVNRGFTSGNTIYF. In nucleotides, the CDR3 is TGTGCCAGTAGTGTTAACAGGGGGTTCACCTCTGGAAACACCATATATTTT.

This clonotype was observed many times. The CDR3 region is CASSPRQGDSPLHF. CDR3 DNA sequence: TGCGCCAGCAGCCCACGACAGGGGGACTCACCCCTCCACTTT. The chain has TRBV5-1 and TRBJ1-6; TRBD1 aligns across 9 bases. V shed 4 bases and J 10 bases; nucleotides not matched to a gene: 6. This CDR3 is built from 14 residues. Germline CDR1 SGHRS, CDR2 YFSETQ.